The rows below give T cell receptor beta chains drawn from one sample of a study of shared clonotypes between healthy human individuals. Sequencing used immunoSEQ multiplex PCR; TCRdb keeps in-frame clones, though not all of them. The data contain about 750,000 clones, 92% of them seen just once; the ten biggest clones take up about 25%. The sample was naive CD8+ T cells sorted from blood. The receptors here all came from a man younger than 40 in good health. Both conserved end residues are part of each CDR3. D genes are given only for firm matches. Size tells how often a clone was seen (once, few, many) or the class of an expanded clone, and some rows leave it out.

NA	NA	TRBJ2-3	TRBV6-5	TGTGCCAGCAGGTCCCGACAACGCACAGATACGCAGTATTTT	CASRSRQRTDTQYF
TRBD2	NA	TRBJ2-7	TRBV2	TGTGCCAGCAACGGCGGCGGGAGTGGGTCCTACGAGCAGTACTTC	CASNGGGSGSYEQYF
NA	NA	TRBJ2-5	TRBV5-6	TGTGCCAGCAGCTTGGCCAACTGGCGGGGAAAGAAAGAGACCCAGTACTTC	CASSLANWRGKKETQYF
NA	once	TRBJ2-2	TRBV28	TGTGCCAGCAGTTTATCTCCCCGAACCGAAAACACCGGGGAGCTGTTTTTT	CASSLSPRTENTGELFF
NA	once	TRBJ2-3	TRBV6-5	TGTGCCAGCAGTTACTTGGGACTGAGCACAGATACGCAGTATTTT	CASSYLGLSTDTQYF
NA	NA	TRBJ2-7	TRBV27	TGTGCCAGCAAAACAGGGAAGGGCTCCTACGAGCAGTACTTC	CASKTGKGSYEQYF
TRBD1	once	TRBJ2-7	TRBV7-6	TGTGCCAGCAGCTCGCCGGGACAGGGCGTCGACGAGCAGTACTTC	CASSSPGQGVDEQYF
TRBD2	NA	TRBJ2-7	TRBV13	TGTGCCAGCAGCTTAGGTGGTAGCGGGGGGTATTACGAGCAGTACTTC	CASSLGGSGGYYEQYF
TRBD1	NA	TRBJ1-2	TRBV9	TGTGCCAGCAGCGTGCGGGACAGCTATGGCTACACCTTC	CASSVRDSYGYTF
TRBD2	few	TRBJ2-1	TRBV30	TGTGCCTGGAGTTTAACTAGCGGGAACGAGCAGTTCTTC	CAWSLTSGNEQFF
NA	NA	TRBJ2-6	TRBV10-3	TGTGCCATCAGAAATCAGGGTTTCCCTGGTGCCAACGTCCTGACTTTC	CAIRNQGFPGANVLTF
NA	NA	TRBJ2-5	TRBV21-1	TGTGCCAGAGGCCGGGGGGGGACAAGGACGGGAGAGACCCAGTACTTC	CARGRGGTRTGETQYF
NA	NA	TRBJ1-2	TRBV5-5	TGTGCCAGCAGCTTGGGGACCGTAGACCCGGGGTATGGCTACACCTTC	CASSLGTVDPGYGYTF
NA	NA	TRBJ2-7	TRBV5-1	TGCGCCAGCAACCCCGGGACCGTGAGCTACGAGCAGTACTTC	CASNPGTVSYEQYF
TRBD1	NA	TRBJ2-2	TRBV5-4	TGTGCCAGCAGCTCCACAGGGGACACCGGGGAGCTGTTTTTT	CASSSTGDTGELFF
NA	NA	TRBJ2-7	TRBV2	TGTGCCAGCAGTGAGGGGGGCCCCGCGACCTACGAGCAGTACTTC	CASSEGGPATYEQYF
NA	NA	TRBJ2-2	TRBV27	TGTGCCAGCAGTTGGGACGGACCGAACACCGGGGAGCTGTTTTTT	CASSWDGPNTGELFF
NA	few	TRBJ2-7	TRBV11-2	TGTGCCAGCAGCTTCGGCTCCTACGAGCAGTACTTC	CASSFGSYEQYF
NA	NA	TRBJ2-2	TRBV6-5	TGTGCCAGCAGCAGTACGAACACCGGGGAGCTGTTTTTT	CASSSTNTGELFF
NA	NA	TRBJ2-7	TRBV4-1	TGCGCCAGCAGCCACCTCCGGGACCGGGCCGAGCAGTACTTC	CASSHLRDRAEQYF
NA	NA	TRBJ2-7	TRBV7-3	TGTGCCAGCAGCTTTGGGGGGCGCTCCGAGCAGTACTTC	CASSFGGRSEQYF
NA	NA	TRBJ2-7	TRBV5-1	TGCGCCAGCAGCTTGGAAGGAGGGGCCGCCTACGAGCAGTACTTC	CASSLEGGAAYEQYF
TRBD1	NA	TRBJ2-7	TRBV5-8	TGTGCCAGCAGCTTGATGGCAGGGGGTTACTACGAGCAGTACTTC	CASSLMAGGYYEQYF
TRBD2	NA	TRBJ2-1	TRBV14	TGTGCCAGCAGCCAAAGATGGGGGCTAGCGGGAATAACCTACAATGAGCAGTTCTTC	CASSQRWGLAGITYNEQFF
NA	NA	TRBJ2-7	TRBV29-1	TGCAGCGTTATTCCCCGGGGCAGGGAGACCTACGAGCAGTACTTC	CSVIPRGRETYEQYF
TRBD2	NA	TRBJ2-7	TRBV11-2	TGTGCCAGCAGCCCCACCGGGACTAGCTCCTACGAGCAGTACTTC	CASSPTGTSSYEQYF
NA	NA	TRBJ2-2	TRBV11-2	TGTGCCAGCAGCTTAGAATGGGACATTCTCACCGGGGAGCTGTTTTTT	CASSLEWDILTGELFF
NA	NA	TRBJ2-7	TRBV11-2	TGTGCCAGCAGCTTAGCCCCAGTCTACGAGCAGTACTTC	CASSLAPVYEQYF
NA	NA	TRBJ2-2	TRBV7-9	TGTGCCAGCAGCTTCCTCTCCACCGGGGAGCTGTTTTTT	CASSFLSTGELFF
TRBD2	NA	TRBJ2-1	TRBV7-3	TGTGCCAGCAGCTCGTTCCCTGGGAGGGGAGATGAGCAGTTCTTC	CASSSFPGRGDEQFF
NA	NA	TRBJ2-7	TRBV2	TGTGCCAGCAGTGAAGGCGCGGACACCGCCCTATACGAGCAGTACTTC	CASSEGADTALYEQYF
TRBD1	once	TRBJ1-2	TRBV10-3	TGTGCCATCAGGACTGGACAGGGAATGGAGAATGGCTACACCTTC	CAIRTGQGMENGYTF
NA	NA	TRBJ2-3	TRBV6-4	TGTGCCAGCAGTGACTCGTCCCGCCCAGGGGAATTTCCGGGACTACTCATAGATACGCAGTATTTT	CASSDSSRPGEFPGLLIDTQYF
TRBD1	NA	TRBJ1-4	TRBV29-1	TGCAGCGTTAAAGGGACCGACAGGGATGAAAAACTGTTTTTT	CSVKGTDRDEKLFF
NA	NA	TRBJ2-7	TRBV27	TGTGCCAGCAGTCGCACTTCTAGCGTCGGGTACGAGCAGTACTTC	CASSRTSSVGYEQYF
TRBD2	NA	TRBJ2-7	TRBV27	TGTGCCAGCAGTTTCTCACTAGCGGGAGGAACCTACGAGCAGTACTTC	CASSFSLAGGTYEQYF
NA	NA	TRBJ2-3	TRBV2	TGTGCCAGCAGTAATAGGGCTAGACTTTCCACAGATACGCAGTATTTT	CASSNRARLSTDTQYF
NA	NA	TRBJ2-6	TRBV27	TGTGCCAGCAGTTTAGGTTCAGGGAACTCTGGGGCCAACGTCCTGACTTTC	CASSLGSGNSGANVLTF
NA	NA	TRBJ1-2	TRBV15	TGTGCCACCAGCAGAGAGAGGGACGTCAACTATGGCTACACCTTC	CATSRERDVNYGYTF
NA	NA	TRBJ2-1	TRBV15	TGTGCCACCAGCAGAGATCCGGGAGAGGGAAATGAGCAGTTCTTC	CATSRDPGEGNEQFF
NA	NA	TRBJ1-4	TRBV19	TGTGCCAGTAGTACAGGGGTACCTAATGAAAAACTGTTTTTT	CASSTGVPNEKLFF
NA	NA	TRBJ2-7	TRBV16	TGTGCCAGCAGCCAATCCGGCGGGCTCCGATACGAGCAGTACTTC	CASSQSGGLRYEQYF